Described below is a single T cell receptor beta chain sequence and its context. Its matching antigen is unknown. This sample is drawn from a study of STAT5B mutations in CD4+ large granular lymphocyte leukemia. Notes on the study in general: 8/27 top patient clones versus 2/35 control clones were TRBV06-family. Patient CD4-sorted repertoires stayed more clonal than healthy ones after leukemic-clone removal.

Libraries were prepared by immunoSEQ multiplex PCR; TCRdb keeps only in-frame clonotypes and omits some of them. The table includes under 35,000 clones, 85% to 90% detected once. Per the germline V gene, CDR1 is MDHEN and CDR2 is SYDVKM. With 6 bases removed from V and 3 bases from J, the gap between germline ends came to 11 bases. CDR3 length: 13 residues. V usage is TRBV28 and J usage is TRBJ1-2, with D uncertain. The sequencing sample was made of CD4+ T cells from blood buffy coats. The clonotype originates from a human donor in good health. The CDR3 sequence: CASSQNPYYGYTF. CDR3 bases: TGTGCCAGCAGCCAGAACCCGTACTATGGCTACACCTTC.